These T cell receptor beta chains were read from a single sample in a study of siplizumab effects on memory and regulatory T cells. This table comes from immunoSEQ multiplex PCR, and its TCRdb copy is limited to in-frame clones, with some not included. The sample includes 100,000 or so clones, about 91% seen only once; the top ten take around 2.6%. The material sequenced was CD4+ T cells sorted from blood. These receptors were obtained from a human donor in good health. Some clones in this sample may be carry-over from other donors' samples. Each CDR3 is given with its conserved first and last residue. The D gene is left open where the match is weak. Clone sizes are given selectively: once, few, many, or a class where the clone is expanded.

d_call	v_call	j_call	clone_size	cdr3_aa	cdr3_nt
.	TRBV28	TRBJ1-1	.	CASRRGGEATEAFF	TGTGCCAGCAGGAGGGGGGGCGAGGCCACTGAAGCTTTCTTT
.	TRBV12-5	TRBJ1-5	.	CASGLVGSGEPQHF	TGTGCTAGTGGTTTGGTCGGCTCCGGGGAGCCCCAGCATTTT
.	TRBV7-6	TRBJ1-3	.	CASSLATGFSGNTIYF	TGTGCCAGCAGCTTAGCCACGGGATTCTCTGGAAACACCATATATTTT
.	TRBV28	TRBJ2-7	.	CASSSPRGGGYEQYF	TGTGCCAGCAGTTCCCCCCGGGGTGGGGGCTACGAGCAGTACTTC
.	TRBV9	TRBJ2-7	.	CASSPSGAQNEQYF	TGTGCCAGCAGCCCCTCGGGGGCGCAAAACGAGCAGTACTTC
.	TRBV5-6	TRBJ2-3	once	CASSYDWGRPDTQYF	TGTGCCAGCAGCTACGATTGGGGGCGTCCAGATACGCAGTATTTT
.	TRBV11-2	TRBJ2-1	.	CASSSVTVAKFF	TGTGCCAGCAGCTCGGTGACGGTCGCCAAGTTCTTC
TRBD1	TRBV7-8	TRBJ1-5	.	CASSRTGGNNWGQPQHF	TGTGCCAGCAGCCGGACAGGGGGCAATAACTGGGGACAGCCCCAGCATTTT
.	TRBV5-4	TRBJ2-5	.	CASSLDPWGRGETQYF	TGTGCCAGCAGCTTGGACCCATGGGGTCGGGGGGAGACCCAGTACTTC
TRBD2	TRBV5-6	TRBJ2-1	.	CASRTPGLAGVGEQFF	TGTGCCAGCAGAACTCCGGGACTAGCGGGAGTTGGGGAGCAGTTCTTC
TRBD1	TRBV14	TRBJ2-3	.	CASSRGTGTDTQYF	TGTGCCAGCAGCCGGGGGACAGGCACAGATACGCAGTATTTT
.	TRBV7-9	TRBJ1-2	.	CASSFVDYGYTF	TGTGCCAGCAGCTTCGTCGACTATGGCTACACCTTC
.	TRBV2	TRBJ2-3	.	CASGSGSTDTQYF	TGTGCCAGCGGTAGCGGCAGCACAGATACGCAGTATTTT
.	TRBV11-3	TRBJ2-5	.	CASSLDRETQYF	TGTGCCAGCAGCTTAGATCGGGAGACCCAGTACTTC
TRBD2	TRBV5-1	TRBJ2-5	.	CASRLAGAETQYF	TGCGCCAGCAGATTAGCGGGAGCAGAGACCCAGTACTTC
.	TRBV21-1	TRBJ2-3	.	CASSKAGTFTDTQYF	TGTGCCAGCAGCAAAGCGGGGACTTTCACAGATACGCAGTATTTT
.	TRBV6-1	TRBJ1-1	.	CAIPGSSLMNTEAFF	TGTGCCATCCCAGGGTCCTCCCTAATGAACACTGAAGCTTTCTTT
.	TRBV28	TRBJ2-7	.	CASKTGREQYF	TGTGCCAGCAAAACAGGGAGGGAGCAGTACTTC
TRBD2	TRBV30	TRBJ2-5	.	CASLRTSGSETQYF	TGTGCCTCCCTACGGACTAGCGGGAGTGAGACCCAGTACTTC
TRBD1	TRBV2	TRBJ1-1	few	CASRRQGGAEAFF	TGTGCCAGCAGAAGACAGGGTGGGGCTGAAGCTTTCTTT
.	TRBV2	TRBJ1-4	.	CASMGLPEKLFF	TGTGCCAGCATGGGCCTACCCGAAAAACTGTTTTTT
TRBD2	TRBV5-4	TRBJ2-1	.	CASSLLAGGPSYNEQFF	TGTGCCAGCAGCTTACTAGCGGGAGGGCCCTCCTACAATGAGCAGTTCTTC
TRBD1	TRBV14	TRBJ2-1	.	CASSHRGRFPFEDEQFF	TGTGCCAGCAGCCACAGGGGGCGATTTCCCTTTGAGGATGAGCAGTTCTTC
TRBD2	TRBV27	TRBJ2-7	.	CASSRTSGTYGQYF	TGTGCCAGCAGTAGGACTAGCGGGACGTACGGGCAGTACTTC
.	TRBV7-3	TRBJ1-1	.	CASSLQPNTEAFF	TGTGCCAGCAGCTTACAGCCGAACACTGAAGCTTTCTTT
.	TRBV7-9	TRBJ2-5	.	CASSFLTTREETQYF	TGTGCCAGCAGCTTCCTCACTACCCGGGAAGAGACCCAGTACTTC
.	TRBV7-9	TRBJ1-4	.	CASSGRDGLNEKLFF	TGTGCCAGCAGCGGCCGGGACGGACTCAATGAAAAACTGTTTTTT
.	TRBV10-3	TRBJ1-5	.	CAISESRGNQPQHF	TGTGCCATCAGTGAGTCGAGGGGCAATCAGCCCCAGCATTTT
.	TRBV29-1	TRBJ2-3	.	CIGRDYTDTQYF	TGCATCGGTCGTGATTACACAGATACGCAGTATTTT
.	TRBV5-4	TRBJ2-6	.	CASSPLGGSGANVLTF	TGTGCCAGCAGCCCCCTGGGGGGCTCTGGGGCCAACGTCCTGACTTTC
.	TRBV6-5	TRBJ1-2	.	CASWDGGLPDYGYTF	TGTGCCAGCTGGGACGGCGGCCTTCCGGACTATGGCTACACCTTC
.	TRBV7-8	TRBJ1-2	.	CASSPGTGEAF	TGTGCCAGCAGCCCCGGGACCGGGGAGGCCTTC
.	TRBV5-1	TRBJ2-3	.	CASSFRERGTDTQYF	TGCGCCAGCAGCTTCCGAGAGAGGGGCACAGATACGCAGTATTTT
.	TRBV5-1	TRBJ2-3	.	CASSAGGKTDTQYF	TGCGCCAGCAGCGCTGGAGGGAAAACAGATACGCAGTATTTT
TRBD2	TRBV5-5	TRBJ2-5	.	CASSLDILAGMGETQYF	TGTGCCAGCAGCTTGGACATCCTAGCGGGTATGGGAGAGACCCAGTACTTC
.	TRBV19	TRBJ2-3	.	CASSIPGAGTDTQYF	TGTGCCAGTAGTATCCCGGGAGCGGGCACAGATACGCAGTATTTT
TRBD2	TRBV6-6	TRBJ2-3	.	CASYQSSGRNADTQYF	TGTGCCAGCTACCAATCTAGCGGGAGGAACGCAGATACGCAGTATTTT
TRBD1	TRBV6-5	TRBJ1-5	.	CASSSQGAGGSQHF	TGTGCCAGCAGTTCACAGGGGGCTGGGGGGTCCCAGCATTTT
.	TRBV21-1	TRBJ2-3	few	CASRMGGSTTDTQYF	TGTGCCAGCAGAATGGGCGGGAGCACCACAGATACGCAGTATTTT
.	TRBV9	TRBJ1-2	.	CASSVTDRLNYGYTF	TGTGCCAGCAGCGTCACGGACAGACTTAACTATGGCTACACCTTC
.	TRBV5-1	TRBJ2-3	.	CASSLTGSTDTQYF	TGCGCCAGCAGCTTGACCGGAAGCACAGATACGCAGTATTTT